The T cell receptor (beta chain) under discussion was sequenced for a study of chemoradiotherapy in HPV16-positive cancers. Across the whole study: A couple of HPV16-positive patients' cells yielded candidate HPV-specific clones and common motifs.

In this sample, this clone turned up once. The antigen is unknown. The CDR3 spans 15 residues. The germline gives CDR1 LNHDA, CDR2 SQIVND (reference sequence). Trimming pared 0 bases from V and 6 bases from J, leaving 12 bases between. Only in-frame clones appear in the TCRdb table, and some are missing; sequencing was by immunoSEQ multiplex PCR. The top ten clones hold about 3.5% of a sample with 40,000 to 60,000 clones, roughly nine tenths of them seen once. Findings and limits, study-wide: HPV-specific T cells were functionally defined from only two HPV16-positive patients. In HPV16-positive patients, HPV-responsive T-cell expansion tracked better recurrence-free survival. During treatment, candidate HPV-specific clones and E7-related motifs expanded in tumor.

The origin of this receptor is a human donor with HPV-associated anogenital cancer. The chain joins TRBV19 to TRBJ1-5, with no clear D. Sequencing was performed on blood, taken from a patient who underwent chemoradiotherapy. In DNA, the CDR3 is TGTGCCAGTAGTATAGAACGGTGGCGGGGTCAGCCCCAGCATTTT. It translates to CASSIERWRGQPQHF.